This TCR beta chain was found in a study of T cells after yellow fever vaccination. Study-level information: Preparation of the low-cell-number fractions used SMART-Seq v4 Ultra Low Input.

On this clonotype: What it recognizes is unknown.

The 5'RACE template-switching step produced TCR cDNA and added a universal primer site and UMIs. TCRdb analysed the 5' RACE reads with MiXCR anew, one entry per CDR3 protein. The data hold hundreds of thousands of distinct CDR3 sequences, with about 7.8% observed a single time. Losses at the gene ends were 5 bases for V and 5 bases for J; bases not matched to a gene: 5. The CDR3 has 13 amino acids. Germline V CDR1 and CDR2: SGHKS, YYEKEE (reference sequence). Study-wide results and caveats: High-abundance clonotypes from the bulk population could contaminate FACS-sorted repertoires. Booster sampling recovered most clones from primary vaccination (96% CD4, around 90% CD8).

Sequencing was performed on PBMCs, taken around 45 days after the first yellow fever vaccination. The sequence derives from a man aged 18 to 35 who received the YFV17D yellow fever vaccine. The chain has TRBV5-5 and TRBJ1-1; 8 bases line up with TRBD1. CDR3 in DNA: TGTGCCAGCAGGTCACAGGGGGGGACTGAAGCTTTCTTT. This codes for CASRSQGGTEAFF. The variable domain in full, with the rest retrieved from reference TRBV5-5 and TRBJ1-1, is DAGVTQSPTHLIKTRGQQVTLRCSPISGHKSVSWYQQVLGQGPQFIFQYYEKEERGRGNFPDRFSARQFPNYSSELNVNALLLGDSALYLCASRSQGGTEAFFGQGTRLTVV.